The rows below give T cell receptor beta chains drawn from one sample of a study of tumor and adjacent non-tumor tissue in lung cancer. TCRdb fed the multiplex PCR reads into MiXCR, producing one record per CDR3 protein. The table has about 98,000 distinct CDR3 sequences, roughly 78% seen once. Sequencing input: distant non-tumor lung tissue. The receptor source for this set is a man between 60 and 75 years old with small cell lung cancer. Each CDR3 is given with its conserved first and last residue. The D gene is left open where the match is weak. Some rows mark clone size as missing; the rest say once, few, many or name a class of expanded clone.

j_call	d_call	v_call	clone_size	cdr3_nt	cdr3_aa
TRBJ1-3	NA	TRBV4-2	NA	TGTGTCAGCAGCCAGGCGCATCAGTGGGCAGTCTCTGGAAACACCATATATTTT	CVSSQAHQWAVSGNTIYF
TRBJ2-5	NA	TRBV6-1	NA	TGTGCCATCAGTGGAGCACACACCGGGTTTCAAGGGACCCAGTATTTC	CAISGAHTGFQGTQYF
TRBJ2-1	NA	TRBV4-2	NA	TGTGCCAGCAGCCAAGCCCCTACCTCTGTGTCATACAATGAGAAGTTCTTC	CASSQAPTSVSYNEKFF
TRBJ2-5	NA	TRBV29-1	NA	TGTAGCGTTGAAGAGGGAGAAGAGACCCAGTACTTC	CSVEEGEETQYF
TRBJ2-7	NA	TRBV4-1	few	TGCGCCAGTAGCCAAGGGGGAGTCCCGGGCTACGAGCAGTACTTC	CASSQGGVPGYEQYF
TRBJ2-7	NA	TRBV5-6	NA	TGTGCTAGCAGCTGGAGGCAGGGCAATCCCGAGCAGTACTTC	CASSWRQGNPEQYF
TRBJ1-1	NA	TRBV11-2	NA	TGTGCCATCAGCCCTCGAAGTGAGCCTGGAGCTTTCTTT	CAISPRSEPGAFF
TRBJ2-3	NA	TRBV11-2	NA	TGTGCCAACAGCCCTTATGTCCGCACAGATACGCAGTATTTT	CANSPYVRTDTQYF
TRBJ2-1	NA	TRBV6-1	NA	TGTGCCAGCGTCGGCAGCGGGCTTTACAATGAGCGGTTCTTC	CASVGSGLYNERFF
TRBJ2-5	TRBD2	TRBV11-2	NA	TGTGCCAGCGGCTCCCTGGTACTAGCGCGAGGTGAGACCCAGTACTTC	CASGSLVLARGETQYF
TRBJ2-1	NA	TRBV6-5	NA	TGTGCCAGCAGTCGACAGTGGTCCTACAATGAGCAGCTCTTC	CASSRQWSYNEQLF
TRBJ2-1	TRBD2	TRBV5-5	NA	TGTGCCAGCAGCTCCGGGACTAGCGGGAGTCCGAGGGGCGCCTACAATGTGCAGCTCTTC	CASSSGTSGSPRGAYNVQLF
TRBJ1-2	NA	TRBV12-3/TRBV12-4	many	TGTGCCAGCAGTACAGGGTACTATGGCTACACCTTC	CASSTGYYGYTF
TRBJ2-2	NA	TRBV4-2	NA	TGTGCCAGCGGCCAAGAGGTGGGTAGGACCGGGGAGCTGTTTTTT	CASGQEVGRTGELFF
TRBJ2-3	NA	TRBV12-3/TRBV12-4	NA	TGTGCCAGCAGTCAGAGAGGTGTCGTCCTCAGACTTTTAGATACGCAGTATTTT	CASSQRGVVLRLLDTQYF
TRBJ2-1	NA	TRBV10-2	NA	TGCGCCAGCTGTGAGACTGACCAGAATGAGCAGTTCTTC	CASCETDQNEQFF
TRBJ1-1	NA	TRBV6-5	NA	TGTGCCAGCAGTGCAAACTCACAGGGAAACACTGAAGTCATCTTT	CASSANSQGNTEVIF
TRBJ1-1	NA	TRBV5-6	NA	TGTGCCAGCAATCGAATTGTGAGCACTGAAGCTTTCTTT	CASNRIVSTEAFF
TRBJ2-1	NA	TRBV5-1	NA	TGCGCCAGCAGCTTGAAGCAGTCATGCTCCTACAATGAGCAGTTCTTC	CASSLKQSCSYNEQFF
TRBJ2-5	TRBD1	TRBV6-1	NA	TGTACTAGCAGTGAAACAGGGGGAGAGACCCAGTACTTC	CTSSETGGETQYF
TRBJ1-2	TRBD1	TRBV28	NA	TGTGCCGGCAGTTTAGGACGACAGGGGAATGTTTATTGCTACACCTTC	CAGSLGRQGNVYCYTF
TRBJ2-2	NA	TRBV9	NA	TGTGCCAGCAGCGTAGAGCTGGGAAGGAACACCGGGGAGCTGTTTTTT	CASSVELGRNTGELFF
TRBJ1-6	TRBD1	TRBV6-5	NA	TGTGCCAGCAGTTACACGACAGGGACTGATTCACCCCTCCACTTT	CASSYTTGTDSPLHF
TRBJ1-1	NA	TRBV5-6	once	TGTGCCAGCAGCTTGTTGCTGGGCACTGAGGCTTTCTTT	CASSLLLGTEAFF
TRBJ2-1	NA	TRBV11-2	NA	TGTGCCTGCAGCTTAGAGGCAGGGTTGGTTAAACAGTTCTTC	CACSLEAGLVKQFF
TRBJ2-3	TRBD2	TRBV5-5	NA	TGTACCAGCAGCTTTAGCGGGATTGGCACAGATACACAGTATTTT	CTSSFSGIGTDTQYF
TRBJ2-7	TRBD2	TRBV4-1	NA	TGCACCAGCAGCCAAGATCTGCGGGAGGTCCCCGGGGACGACCAGTACTTC	CTSSQDLREVPGDDQYF
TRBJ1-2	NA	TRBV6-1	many	TGTGCCAGCACCATCGGGCCCAAGGATGGCTACACCTTC	CASTIGPKDGYTF
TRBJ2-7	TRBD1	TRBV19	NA	TGTGCCAGTAGTAAAGGACAGGCCAACCCGGGCTGCGAGCAGTACTTC	CASSKGQANPGCEQYF
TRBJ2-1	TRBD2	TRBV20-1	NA	TGCAGAGCCTTTAAACCCGGGACTAGGGATAATGAGCAGTTCTTC	CRAFKPGTRDNEQFF
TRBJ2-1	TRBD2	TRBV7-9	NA	TGTGCCAGCAGATCCCTACTAGCGGAAGCTGGCAATGAGCAGTTCTTC	CASRSLLAEAGNEQFF
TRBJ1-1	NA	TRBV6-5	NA	TGTGCCAGCAGCTTATTCGGCCGGAGGGATGAAGCTTTCTTT	CASSLFGRRDEAFF
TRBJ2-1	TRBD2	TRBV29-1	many	TGCAGCGGGGCGGGAGACTCCTACAATGAGCAGTTCTTC	CSGAGDSYNEQFF
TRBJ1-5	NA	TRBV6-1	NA	TGTGCCAGTTCAGGTGGTTATAGCATTCAGCCCCAGCATTTT	CASSGGYSIQPQHF
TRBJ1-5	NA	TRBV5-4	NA	TGTGCCAGCAGATTGAGATCAGGAGAGGATACGCAGCATTTT	CASRLRSGEDTQHF
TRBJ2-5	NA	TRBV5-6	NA	TGTGCCAGCAGCACCCAGGTCGGTGCTCAAGAGACCCAGTACTTC	CASSTQVGAQETQYF
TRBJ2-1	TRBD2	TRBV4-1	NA	TGTGCCAGCAACCAAGGACTAGTGAGGGGCTCCTACAATGAGCAGTTCTTC	CASNQGLVRGSYNEQFF
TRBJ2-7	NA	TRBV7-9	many	TGTGCCAGCAGCCCCGGAGGCAACGAGCAGTACTTC	CASSPGGNEQYF
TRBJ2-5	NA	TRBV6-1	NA	TGTGCCAGCGGTGAAGCTCCGGAAGGGGTGACCAAGTACTTC	CASGEAPEGVTKYF
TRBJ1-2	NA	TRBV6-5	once	TGTGCCAGTAGCCTTGGGAGTTCTAACTATGGCTACACCTTC	CASSLGSSNYGYTF
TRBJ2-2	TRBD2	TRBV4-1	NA	TGCGCCAGCAGCTCCCAGACTAGCGGAACGATCACCGGGGAGCTGTTTTTT	CASSSQTSGTITGELFF
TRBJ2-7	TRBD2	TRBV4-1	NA	TGCGCCAGCAGCCCTGAAGTGGCGGGAGGGCCCGGGGAGCAGTACTTC	CASSPEVAGGPGEQYF
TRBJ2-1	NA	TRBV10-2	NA	TGCGCCGGCTGCAAGACTGGCCAGGGTGAACAGTTCTTC	CAGCKTGQGEQFF
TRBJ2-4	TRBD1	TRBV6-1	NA	TGTGCCAGTAGTGAAGGGGGCGAGGGGGTAAACATTCAGTACTTC	CASSEGGEGVNIQYF
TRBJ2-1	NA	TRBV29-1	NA	TGCAGCGTTGCGACTAACGGGAACCGCAATGAGCAATTCTTC	CSVATNGNRNEQFF
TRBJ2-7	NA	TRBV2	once	TGTGTCAGCAGTGTCCAGGGGATGGGACGGAAAGAGCAGTACTTC	CVSSVQGMGRKEQYF
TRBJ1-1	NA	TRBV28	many	TGTGCCAGCAGAGTCTTGAACACTGAAGCTTTCTTT	CASRVLNTEAFF